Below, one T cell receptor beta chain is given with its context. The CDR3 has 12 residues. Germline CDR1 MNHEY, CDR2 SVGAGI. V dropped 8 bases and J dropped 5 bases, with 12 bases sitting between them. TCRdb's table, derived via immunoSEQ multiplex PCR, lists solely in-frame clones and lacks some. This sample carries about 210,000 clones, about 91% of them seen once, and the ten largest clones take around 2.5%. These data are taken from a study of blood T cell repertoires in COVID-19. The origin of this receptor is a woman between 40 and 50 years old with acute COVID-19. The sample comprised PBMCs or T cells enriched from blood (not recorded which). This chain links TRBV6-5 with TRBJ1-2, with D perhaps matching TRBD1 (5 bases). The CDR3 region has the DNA TGTGCCAGCGGGGGGTCGAGGTATGGCTACACCTTC. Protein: CASGGSRYGYTF.